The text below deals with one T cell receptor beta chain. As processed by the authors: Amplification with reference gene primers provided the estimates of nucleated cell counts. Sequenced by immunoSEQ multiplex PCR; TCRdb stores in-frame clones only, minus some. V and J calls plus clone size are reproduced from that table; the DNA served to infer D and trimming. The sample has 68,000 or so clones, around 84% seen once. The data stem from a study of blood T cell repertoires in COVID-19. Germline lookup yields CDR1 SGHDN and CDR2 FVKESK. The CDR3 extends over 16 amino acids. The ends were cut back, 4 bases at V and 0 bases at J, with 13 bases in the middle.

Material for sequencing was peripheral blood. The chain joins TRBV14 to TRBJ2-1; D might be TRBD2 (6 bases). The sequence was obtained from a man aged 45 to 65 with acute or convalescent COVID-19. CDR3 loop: CASSRTRGFSYNEQFF. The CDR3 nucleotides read TGTGCCAGCAGCCGCACTCGGGGGTTCTCCTACAATGAGCAGTTCTTC.